This entry lists 29 T cell receptor beta chains sequenced from one sample in a study of beta chain features in type 1 diabetes. Reverse transcription of all isolated RNA meant that expressed TCRB transcripts were sequenced. Sequenced by immunoSEQ multiplex PCR; TCRdb stores in-frame clones only, minus some. The repertoire holds roughly 300,000 clones, with 8% as singletons. The sample taken for sequencing was central memory CD4+ T cells from blood. These receptors were obtained from a woman between 18 and 29 years old in good health.

This clone was seen more than once but under ten times. This rearrangement joins TRBV5-6 to TRBJ1-5; no reliable D call. Between the trimmed V and J ends, which lost 0 bases and 12 bases, there was a span of 13 bases. This CDR3 is built from 13 residues. Germline-derived CDR1 and CDR2 are SGHDT and YYEEEE. The CDR3 sequence: CASSLGRFTRQHF. DNA for the CDR3: TGTGCCAGCAGCTTGGGCAGGTTTACACGCCAGCATTTT.

The rearrangement uses TRBV5-1 and TRBJ2-3, with D possibly matching TRBD2 (5 bases). The CDR3 is 15 amino acids. With 0 bases removed from V and 1 base from J, the gap between germline ends came to 9 bases. In germline, CDR1 is SGHRS, CDR2 YFSETQ. The CDR3 coding sequence is TGCGCCAGCAGCTTGGACCGGGGAGGCACAGATACGCAGTATTTT. This gives the protein CASSLDRGGTDTQYF.

This clone has just a few counts. The genes are TRBV7-8 and TRBJ2-1; 7 nucleotides match TRBD2. The CDR3 is made up of 16 amino acids. The V segment lost 6 bases and the J segment 6 bases; nucleotides outside the gene matches: 14. Germline CDR1 is SGHVS and CDR2 is FQNEAQ. CDR3 nucleotides: TGTGCCAGCAGACGAGGCCGGACGGCGGGGGTCAATGAGCAGTTCTTC. This translates into CASRRGRTAGVNEQFF.

This clone was seen only a few times. The chain has TRBV9 and TRBJ2-3; D gene unclear. This CDR3 contains 13 residues. The germline CDR1 and CDR2 sequences are SGDLS and YYNGEE. The V and J ends lost 0 bases and 5 bases respectively, with 7 bases between them. DNA for the CDR3: TGTGCCAGCAGCGTAGATTGGGAAGATACGCAGTATTTT. It specifies CASSVDWEDTQYF. Using reference TRBV9 and TRBJ2-3 for the parts outside the CDR3, the full variable domain is DSGVTQTPKHLITATGQRVTLRCSPRSGDLSVYWYQQSLDQGLQFLIQYYNGEERAKGNILERFSAQQFPDLHSELNLSSLELGDSALYFCASSVDWEDTQYFGPGTRLTVL.

This clone was picked up a small number of times. This rearrangement joins TRBV18 to TRBJ1-2, with D possibly matching TRBD1 (5 bases). V gave up 1 base and J gave up 7 bases, with 13 bases separating them. Germline CDR1 KGHSH, CDR2 LQKENI. CDR3 length: 14 amino acids. The CDR3 here is CASSPRQGKGGYTF. The CDR3 bases are TGTGCCAGCTCACCACGCCAGGGAAAGGGTGGCTACACCTTC.

In this sample, this clone turned up a few times. The chain combines TRBV7-2 with TRBJ2-3, with D possibly being TRBD1 or TRBD2 (5 bases each). CDR1 and CDR2 (germline): SGHTA, FQGNSA. The ends were cut back, 6 bases at V and 0 bases at J, with 19 bases in the middle. This CDR3 has 17 amino acids. The CDR3 DNA is TGTGCCAGCAGACGACACGGGGCCTCATCTAGCACAGATACGCAGTATTTT. Protein sequence: CASRRHGASSSTDTQYF. Based on the CDR3 plus reference TRBV7-2 and TRBJ2-3, the full variable domain is GAGVSQSPSNKVTEKGKDVELRCDPISGHTALYWYRQSLGQGLEFLIYFQGNSAPDKSGLPSDRFSAERTGGSVSTLTIQRTQQEDSAVYLCASRRHGASSSTDTQYFGPGTRLTVL.

This rearrangement joins TRBV6-5 to TRBJ2-7; D possibly matches TRBD1 or TRBD2 (6 bases each). This CDR3 spans 14 amino acids. V lost 6 bases and J lost 8, with 20 bases in between. From germline, CDR1 is MNHEY and CDR2 SVGAGI. The CDR3 region is CASSQRIGGNQQYF. In DNA form, the CDR3 reads TGTGCCAGCAGCCAACGTATAGGGGGGAATCAGCAGTACTTC.

This sequence joins TRBV18 and TRBJ2-1, with 9 bases identical to TRBD2. Germline CDR1 reads KGHSH; CDR2 reads LQKENI. V dropped 2 bases and J dropped 7; count of bases not matched to a gene: 9. This CDR3 has 16 residues. The CDR3 loop reads CASSPRVAGVGNEQFF. CDR3 nucleotide sequence: TGTGCCAGCTCACCAAGGGTAGCGGGAGTCGGAAATGAGCAGTTCTTC.

This clone was seen only a few times. The rearrangement links TRBV29-1 to TRBJ1-2, with a tentative D call TRBD1 (6 bases). Germline-derived CDR1 and CDR2 are SQVTM and ANQGSEA. V lost 3 bases to trimming and J lost 4 bases, with 18 bases between them. The CDR3 covers 15 residues. The CDR3 loop reads CSVDDFLGGPYGYTF. The CDR3 nucleotides read TGCAGCGTTGATGATTTTTTAGGGGGGCCCTATGGCTACACCTTC.

This chain uses TRBV6-1 with TRBJ2-1, with a weak D call TRBD1 (6 bases). Germline V gives CDR1 MNHNS, CDR2 SASEGT. The CDR3 covers 13 residues. The V end lost 6 bases, the J end lost 4 bases, and 10 bases lay between the germline ends. The CDR3 nucleotides are TGTGCCAGCAGGGACGGACAGTACAATGAGCAGTTCTTC. It codes for CASRDGQYNEQFF.

This clone was seen a few times. The genes are TRBV14 and TRBJ2-1; 11 bases map to TRBD2. Germline V gene data show CDR1 as SGHDN and CDR2 as FVKESK. J was trimmed by 9 bases and V by 0 bases; bases with no gene match: 4. The length of the CDR3 is 15 residues. The CDR3 DNA is TGTGCCAGCAGCCAAGATTCTAGCGGGAGGCGTGAGCAGTTCTTC. It codes for CASSQDSSGRREQFF.

V usage is TRBV4-1 and J usage is TRBJ1-5, with D hard to call. The CDR3 has 13 residues. Trimming took off 0 bases at V and 8 bases at J, with 8 bases between the two ends. Germline V CDR1 and CDR2: MGHRA, YSYEKL. CDR3 protein: CASSQDSGKPQHF. CDR3 DNA: TGCGCCAGCAGCCAAGACTCGGGAAAGCCCCAGCATTTT.

This clone showed up many times. The sample has other DNA sequences that encode this CDR3 too. The chain carries TRBV5-6 and TRBJ2-5; 11 bases line up with TRBD2. Germline trimming cut 4 bases from V and 1 base from J; bases unmatched to any gene: 3. The CDR3 is 15 residues long. Germline V gene sequence: CDR1 SGHDT, CDR2 YYEEEE. The CDR3 region is CASSRGLAGQETQYF. CDR3 bases: TGTGCCAGCAGCCGAGGACTAGCGGGCCAAGAGACCCAGTACTTC.

This clone was picked up a small number of times. The chain links TRBV19 to TRBJ2-5; TRBD1 aligns across 7 bases. Germline V gene lookup returns CDR1 LNHDA and CDR2 SQIVND (reference sequence). The V gene end was trimmed by 6 bases and the J gene end by 5 bases; junction bases not matched to a gene: 12. The CDR3 has 15 residues. The CDR3 sequence is CASSLRTGVRETQYF. DNA of the CDR3: TGTGCCAGTAGCCTGAGGACAGGCGTTCGGGAGACCCAGTACTTC.

Many counts were recorded for this clone. The chain couples TRBV7-9 to TRBJ2-3; D gene uncertain. CDR3 size: 11 residues. Trimming took off 8 bases at V and 3 bases at J, with 6 bases between the two ends. Per the germline V gene, CDR1 is SEHNR and CDR2 is FQNEAQ (reference sequence). The CDR3 coding sequence is TGTGCCAGCCAAGGTACAGATACGCAGTATTTT. Its translation is CASQGTDTQYF. Filled out from reference TRBV7-9 and TRBJ2-3, the complete variable domain reads DTGVSQNPRHKITKRGQNVTFRCDPISEHNRLYWYRQTLGQGPEFLTYFQNEAQLEKSRLLSDRFSAERPKGSFSTLEIQRTEQGDSAMYLCASQGTDTQYFGPGTRLTVL.

The rearrangement joins TRBV20-1 to TRBJ2-3, with D hard to call. The CDR3 loop spans 10 amino acids. The germline V gene encodes CDR1 DFQATT and CDR2 SNEGSKA (reference sequence). The CDR3 reads CSPQADTQYF. In DNA, the CDR3 is TGCAGCCCTCAGGCAGATACGCAGTATTTT.

The chain recombines TRBV10-1 with TRBJ2-5; TRBD2 might be the D (7 bases). Germline loops: CDR1 WNHNN, CDR2 SYGVQD (reference sequence). Trimming removed 10 bases at V and 5 bases at J, with 20 bases between. This CDR3 is 14 amino acids long. The CDR3 nucleotides are TGCGCCACCCAGGACGGGGGGCTAACGGAGACCCAGTACTTC. Protein sequence: CATQDGGLTETQYF.

The chain is built from TRBV7-2 and TRBJ1-2; D might be TRBD1 (6 bases). CDR1 and CDR2 (germline): SGHTA, FQGNSA. The CDR3 is 14 residues long. The ends were cut back, 4 bases at V and 2 bases at J, with 11 bases in the middle. The CDR3 nucleotides are TGTGCCAGCAGCTCGGGACACTCAAACTATGGCTACACCTTC. Protein sequence: CASSSGHSNYGYTF.

This clone was seen only a few times. CDR3 region: CASSVGNGPITDTQYF. DNA of the CDR3: TGTGCCAGCAGCGTAGGTAACGGGCCAATCACAGATACGCAGTATTTT. This chain links TRBV9 with TRBJ2-3; D uncertain. This CDR3 contains 16 residues. The germline V and J ends were trimmed by 0 bases and 2 bases, with 13 bases remaining between them. Germline loops: CDR1 SGDLS, CDR2 YYNGEE.

This clone appeared many times. This sequence joins TRBV27 and TRBJ1-5, with D unresolved. Germline CDR1 is MNHEY and CDR2 is SMNVEV (reference sequence). The CDR3 has 15 residues. V lost 5 bases to trimming and J lost 0 bases, with 11 bases between them. In DNA form, the CDR3 reads TGTGCCAGCAGTCCGAATCAGTATAGCAATCAGCCCCAGCATTTT. As protein: CASSPNQYSNQPQHF.

This clone showed up just a few times. The V and J genes are TRBV19 and TRBJ2-2; TRBD2 aligns across 9 bases. The V segment lost 7 bases and the J segment 2 bases; nucleotides outside the gene matches: 8. The CDR3 runs to 16 residues. In germline, CDR1 is LNHDA, CDR2 SQIVND (reference sequence). The CDR3 region has the DNA TGTGCCAGTAAGAGTAGCGGGAGAAGTAACACCGGGGAGCTGTTTTTT. Protein product: CASKSSGRSNTGELFF. Based on the CDR3 plus reference TRBV19 and TRBJ2-2, the full variable domain is DGGITQSPKYLFRKEGQNVTLSCEQNLNHDAMYWYRQDPGQGLRLIYYSQIVNDFQKGDIAEGYSVSREKKESFPLTVTSAQKNPTAFYLCASKSSGRSNTGELFFGEGSRLTVL.

In this sample, this clone turned up a few times. The chain links TRBV2 to TRBJ1-3; the D is unclear. The CDR3 consists of 13 residues. The V end was cut by 6 bases, the J end by 4 bases, with 10 bases between. Germline V CDR1 and CDR2: SNHLY, FYNNEI. CDR3 DNA: TGTGCCAGCAGCCGACTTTCAGGAAACACCATATATTTT. Protein product: CASSRLSGNTIYF. Full variable domain (outside the CDR3, taken from reference TRBV2 and TRBJ1-3): EPEVTQTPSHQVTQMGQEVILRCVPISNHLYFYWYRQILGQKVEFLVSFYNNEISEKSEIFDDQFSVERPDGSNFTLKIRSTKLEDSAMYFCASSRLSGNTIYFGEGSWLTVV.

CDR3 DNA: TGTGCCAGCAGTGGGCAGCTGATGAACACTGAAGCTTTCTTT. This codes for CASSGQLMNTEAFF. The V gene is TRBV2, the J gene TRBJ1-1; D gene ambiguous. Germline V gene lookup returns CDR1 SNHLY and CDR2 FYNNEI. The CDR3 contains 14 residues. V gave up 4 bases and J gave up 0 bases, with 9 bases separating them.

At least ten counts were recorded for this clone. This chain joins TRBV7-3 and TRBJ2-1; D may be TRBD1 (6 bases). The length of the CDR3 is 16 residues. The germline V and J ends were trimmed by 5 bases and 0 bases, with 14 bases remaining between them. Germline V gene sequence: CDR1 SGHTA, CDR2 FQGTGA. As DNA, the CDR3 is TGTGCCAGCAGCCCCACTGGGGGCAGCTCCTACAATGAGCAGTTCTTC. This sequence encodes CASSPTGGSSYNEQFF.

This clone was seen only a few times. The rearrangement joins TRBV5-1 to TRBJ2-5, with D hard to call. Germline CDR1 and CDR2: SGHRS and YFSETQ. This CDR3 contains 16 residues. V was cut by 1 base and J by 3 bases, with 16 bases left in between. CDR3 coding DNA: TGCGCCAGCAGCTTGCGGGCGCTAGGCTCCAAAGAGACCCAGTACTTC. Translation: CASSLRALGSKETQYF.

A few counts support this clone. The rearrangement uses TRBV10-3 and TRBJ2-5, with TRBD2 matching over 14 bases. Per germline, CDR1 ENHRY and CDR2 SYGVKD. Trimming took 4 bases from V and 4 from J; bases not matched to a gene: 2. CDR3 length equals 15 residues. Here the CDR3 DNA reads TGTGCCATCAGTGGGGGGACTAGCGGGAGAGAGACCCAGTACTTC. Its translation is CAISGGTSGRETQYF.

This clone was counted only a few times. The CDR3 nucleotides are TGTGCCAGCAGCTTGAGGGGGGACAGATACTATGGCTACACCTTC. This gives the protein CASSLRGDRYYGYTF. This sequence joins TRBV5-4 and TRBJ1-2; 7 positions match TRBD1. There are 15 residues in the CDR3. From germline, CDR1 is SGHNT and CDR2 YYREEE (reference sequence). J was trimmed by 3 bases and V by 1 base; bases with no gene match: 6.

The chain recombines TRBV7-9 with TRBJ1-4; maybe TRBD1 (5 bases). CDR1 SEHNR and CDR2 FQNEAQ come from the germline V gene (reference sequence). Trimming stripped 2 bases from V and 7 bases from J, with 11 bases between. The CDR3 loop spans 14 amino acids. The CDR3 bases are TGTGCCAGCAGCTTATCGGCAGGGACTGAAAAACTGTTTTTT. This gives the protein CASSLSAGTEKLFF.

This clone was seen at least ten times. The chain has TRBV5-8 and TRBJ2-5; D is unresolved. Trimming cost V 4 bases and J 7 bases, with 8 bases left between them. Germline lookup yields CDR1 SGHTS and CDR2 YDEGEE. This CDR3 region has 11 residues. CDR3 residues: CASSLGPTQYF. The CDR3, as DNA: TGTGCCAGCAGCCTAGGGCCGACCCAGTACTTC.